This TCR beta chain is from a study of blood T cells in healthy people across ages. Findings and limits, study-wide: Naive CD4+ cells and diversity were both higher in long-lived donors than in aged donors.

Comment on this clonotype: Antigen unknown.

The use of a sample-barcoded 5' primer and a J-beta primer mix characterized a second PCR of about 7 to 12 cycles. Each CDR3 protein gets one entry after TCRdb re-called the 5' RACE reads with MiXCR. Here the sample spans some 1,800,000 distinct CDR3 sequences, approximately 39% being singletons. There are 13 residues in the CDR3. With V trimmed by 4 bases and J by 7 bases, 2 bases remained unmatched. Germline V CDR1 and CDR2: KGHDR, SFDVKD. The specimen was blood. The V call is TRBV24-1, the J call TRBJ1-1; 10 bases agree with TRBD1. The clonotype comes from a human donor in good health. CDR3 region: CATSDWDRGEAFF. In DNA, the CDR3 is TGTGCCACCAGTGACTGGGACAGGGGTGAAGCTTTCTTT.